The 8 T cell receptor beta chains below come from one sample, sequenced in a study of cytomegalovirus exposure and HLA in healthy donors. Both 60 Vbeta primers and 13 Jbeta primers went into the PCR. Sequencing used immunoSEQ multiplex PCR; TCRdb keeps in-frame clones, though not all of them. Of more than 150,000 clones listed, about 86% are singletons. The sequenced material came from PBMCs. These receptors all come from a woman in her 30s in good health and CMV-seronegative.

Turning to this clone: At one boundary the junction diverges from the germline segment, which might be a read error. This chain uses TRBV2 with TRBJ2-7; no clear D. The CDR3 sequence is 11 residues long. Germline V CDR1 and CDR2: SNHLY, FYNNEI. As DNA, the CDR3 is TGTGCCAGCAGTCAAGCCGGGTGTTGGTACTTC. This sequence encodes CASSQAGCWYF.

The chain has TRBV5-6 and TRBJ2-7, with TRBD1 matching 7 bases. Trimming at V came to 4 bases and at J to 5 bases, leaving 0 bases not matched to a gene. The CDR3 sequence is 11 residues long. Germline V gene sequence: CDR1 SGHDT, CDR2 YYEEEE. The DNA of the CDR3 is TGTGCCAGCAGCCAGGGGGACGAGCAGTACTTC. Its protein is CASSQGDEQYF.

DNA for the CDR3: TGTGCCAGCAGCTTAGACCTGAGACAGGGGTATGGTAACTATGGCTACACCTTC. Translating gives CASSLDLRQGYGNYGYTF. This rearrangement joins TRBV7-2 to TRBJ1-2; 8 bases fit TRBD1. The CDR3 covers 18 residues. Germline V gene sequence: CDR1 SGHTA, CDR2 FQGNSA. Trimming at V came to 1 base and at J to 1 base, leaving 11 bases not matched to a gene.

This clone appeared once. The chain links TRBV28 to TRBJ2-7, with D perhaps TRBD2 (5 bases). Germline-derived CDR1 and CDR2 are MDHEN and SYDVKM. This CDR3 region has 12 residues. V lost 6 bases, J lost 2 bases, and 8 bases lay in between. The CDR3 region is CASRPGTYEQYF. In DNA, the CDR3 is TGTGCCAGCAGACCCGGGACCTACGAGCAGTACTTC. Full variable domain (outside the CDR3, taken from reference TRBV28 and TRBJ2-7): DVKVTQSSRYLVKRTGEKVFLECVQDMDHENMFWYRQDPGLGLRLIYFSYDVKMKEKGDIPEGYSVSREKKERFSLILESASTNQTSMYLCASRPGTYEQYFGPGTRLTVT.

This clone has just a few counts. This chain uses TRBV10-1 with TRBJ2-7; tentative D call: TRBD1 (5 bases). This CDR3 has 17 residues. V was pared by 1 base and J by 2 bases, with 18 bases between. CDR1 is WNHNN, CDR2 SYGVQD, per germline (reference sequence). The CDR3 nucleotides are TGCGCCAGCAGTGAGTTGGGGCTGATCTCCGCAACCTACGAGCAGTACTTC. Its protein is CASSELGLISATYEQYF.

This chain links TRBV29-1 with TRBJ2-2; perhaps TRBD1 as D (7 bases). From germline, CDR1 is SQVTM and CDR2 ANQGSEA. Trimming pared 0 bases from V and 6 bases from J, leaving 11 bases between. The length of the CDR3 is 14 residues. As DNA, the CDR3 is TGCAGCGTTGAAGACACAGGGGAGGCCGGGGAGCTGTTTTTT. This translates into CSVEDTGEAGELFF.

V usage is TRBV19 and J usage is TRBJ1-1, with D unclear. V was clipped by 8 bases and J by 4 bases, with 23 bases between them. CDR1 and CDR2 (germline): LNHDA, SQIVND (reference sequence). The CDR3 is 16 amino acids. In nucleotides, the CDR3 is TGTGCCAGTGTAAACCGGGCCCCGGACTGGGGCACTGAAGCTTTCTTT. It translates to CASVNRAPDWGTEAFF.

Only one count was recorded for this clone. The chain recombines TRBV6-1 with TRBJ2-1; 8 bases agree with TRBD1. The CDR3 contains 17 residues. J gave up 5 bases and V 5 bases, and 14 bases lay outside the gene matches. Per germline, CDR1 MNHNS and CDR2 SASEGT. CDR3 DNA sequence: TGTGCCAGCAGTAAAGGACAGGGTACACCAACTAACAATGAGCAGTTCTTC. It codes for CASSKGQGTPTNNEQFF.